The sequence of this TCR beta chain was determined in a study of CD8+CD57+ T cells in acquired aplastic anemia. Study overall: Sorted CD4+ and CD8+ cells gave a mean 3.2 ug DNA, range roughly 0.2 to 27.4 ug.

About this clonotype: The antigen remains unidentified.

The use of genomic DNA as template underpinned the TCR beta VDJ and CDR3 profiling. TCRdb independently ran MiXCR on the reads; one entry per CDR3 protein. Of about 190,000 distinct CDR3 sequences in the sample, roughly half were seen once. The patients chosen for sequencing had shown expansion of CD8+CD57+ cells (detected by flow cytometry). In all patients, the disease was severe acquired aplastic anemia. Study outcomes and limitations: Any difference that existed in CD8+ Simpson's diversity between patients and controls was not significant. The study identified almost 30 CD8+ CDR3 sequences shared by patients and controls.

Sequencing was carried out using sorted CD4+, CD8+, or CD8+CD57+ T cells (not recorded which) from PBMCs. This receptor was taken from a human donor with aplastic anemia.

CDR3: CASSLIEDEQYF. The DNA for the CDR3 is TGCGCCAGCAGCCTCATTGAGGATGAGCAGTACTTC. This chain joins TRBV5-1 and TRBJ2-7; D gene unclear. Per germline, CDR1 SGHRS and CDR2 YFSETQ. Trimming shortened V by 4 bases and J by 7 bases, and 12 bases separated the two germline ends. There are 12 residues in the CDR3. Filled out from reference TRBV5-1 and TRBJ2-7, the complete variable domain reads KAGVTQTPRYLIKTRGQQVTLSCSPISGHRSVSWYQQTPGQGLQFLFEYFSETQRNKGNFPGRFSGRQFSNSRSEMNVSTLELGDSALYLCASSLIEDEQYFGPGTRLTVT.